This T cell receptor beta chain was found in a study of graft-versus-host responses after intestinal transplantation. Losses at the gene ends were 2 bases for V and 5 bases for J; bases not matched to a gene: 8. The CDR3 spans 16 residues. Germline loops: CDR1 SGHTA, CDR2 FQGTGA. Regarding this clone: The target antigen is unknown.

Clones were sequenced by immunoSEQ multiplex PCR, and TCRdb holds only the in-frame ones, with some missing. The table shows around 100,000 clones, with 75% to 95% occurring only once. The specimen comprised unstimulated CD4+ T cells sorted from spleen or lymph node cells, sampled before transplant. The receptor was isolated from a human donor who was the organ donor for an intestinal transplant. V gene TRBV7-3 combines with J gene TRBJ2-1; the match to TRBD2 covers 8 bases. The CDR3 spells CASSLRGGGRHNEQFF. The CDR3 nucleotides are TGTGCCAGCAGCTTACGCGGCGGGGGGCGCCACAATGAGCAGTTCTTC.